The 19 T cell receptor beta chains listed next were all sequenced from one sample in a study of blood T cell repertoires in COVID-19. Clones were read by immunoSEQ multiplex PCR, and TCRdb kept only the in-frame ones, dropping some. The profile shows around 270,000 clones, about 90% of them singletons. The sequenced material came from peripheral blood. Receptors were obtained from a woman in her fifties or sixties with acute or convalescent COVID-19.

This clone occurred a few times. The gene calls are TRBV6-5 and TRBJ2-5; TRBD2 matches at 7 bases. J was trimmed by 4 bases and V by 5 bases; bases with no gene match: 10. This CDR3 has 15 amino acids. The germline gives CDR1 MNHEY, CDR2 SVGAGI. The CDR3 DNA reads TGTGCCAGCAGTCCCCCCCCGCCGGGGGGAGAGACCCAGTACTTC. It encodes CASSPPPPGGETQYF.

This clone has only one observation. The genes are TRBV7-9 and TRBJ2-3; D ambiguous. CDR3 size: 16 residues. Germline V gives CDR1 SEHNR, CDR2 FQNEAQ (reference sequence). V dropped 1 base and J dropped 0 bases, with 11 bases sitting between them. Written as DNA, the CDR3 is TGTGCCAGCAGCTTAGAAAGACTGACTAGCACAGATACGCAGTATTTT. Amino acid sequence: CASSLERLTSTDTQYF.

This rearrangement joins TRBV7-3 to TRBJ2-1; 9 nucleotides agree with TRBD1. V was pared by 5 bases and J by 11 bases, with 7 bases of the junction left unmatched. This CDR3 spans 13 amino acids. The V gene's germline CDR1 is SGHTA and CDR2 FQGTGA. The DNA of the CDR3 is TGTGCCAGCAGCGGCGGGACAGGGAGTCAGCAGTTCTTC. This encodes CASSGGTGSQQFF.

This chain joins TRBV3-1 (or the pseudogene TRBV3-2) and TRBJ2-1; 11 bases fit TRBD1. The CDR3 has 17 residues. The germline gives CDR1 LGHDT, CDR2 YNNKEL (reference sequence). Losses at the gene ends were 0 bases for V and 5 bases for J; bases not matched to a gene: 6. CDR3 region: CASSQDARTGGNNEQFF. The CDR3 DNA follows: TGTGCCAGCAGCCAAGATGCCCGGACAGGGGGCAACAATGAGCAGTTCTTC.

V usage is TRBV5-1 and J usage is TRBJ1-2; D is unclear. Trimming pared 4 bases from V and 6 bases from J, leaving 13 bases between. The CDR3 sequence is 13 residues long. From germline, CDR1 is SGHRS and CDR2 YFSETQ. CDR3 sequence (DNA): TGCGCCAGCAGCCCAAACGGTGGTGATGGCTACACCTTC. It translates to CASSPNGGDGYTF.

The CDR3 DNA is TGTGCCAGCAGTTTCACGGGACTTGGCTCCTACGAGCAGTACTTC. This translates into CASSFTGLGSYEQYF. The rearrangement joins TRBV28 to TRBJ2-7, with D possibly matching TRBD2 (6 bases). Between the trimmed V and J ends, which lost 3 bases and 0 bases, there was a span of 12 bases. The CDR3 loop spans 15 amino acids. In germline, CDR1 is MDHEN, CDR2 SYDVKM.

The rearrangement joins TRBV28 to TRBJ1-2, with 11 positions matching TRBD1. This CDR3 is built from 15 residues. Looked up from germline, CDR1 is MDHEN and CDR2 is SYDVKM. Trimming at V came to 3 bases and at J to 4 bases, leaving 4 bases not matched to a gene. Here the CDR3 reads CASSFSGTGGYGYTF. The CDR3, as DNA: TGTGCCAGCAGTTTCTCCGGGACAGGGGGCTATGGCTACACCTTC.

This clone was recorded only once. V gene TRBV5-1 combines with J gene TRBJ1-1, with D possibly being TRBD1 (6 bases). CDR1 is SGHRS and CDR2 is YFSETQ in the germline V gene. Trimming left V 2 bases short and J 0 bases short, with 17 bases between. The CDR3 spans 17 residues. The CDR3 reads CASSLPWGGQMNTEAFF. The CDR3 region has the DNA TGCGCCAGCAGCTTACCCTGGGGGGGGCAAATGAACACTGAAGCTTTCTTT.

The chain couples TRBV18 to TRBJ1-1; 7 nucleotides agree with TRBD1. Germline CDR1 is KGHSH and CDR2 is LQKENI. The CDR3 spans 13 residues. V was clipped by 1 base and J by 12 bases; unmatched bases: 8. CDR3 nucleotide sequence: TGTGCCAGCTCACCACGTCTTAGGGACAGAACTTTCTTT. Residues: CASSPRLRDRTFF.

The CDR3 sequence: CSGEGTGGVNTEAFF. CDR3 coding DNA: TGCAGCGGGGAAGGGACAGGAGGGGTGAACACTGAAGCTTTCTTT. V is TRBV29-1 and J is TRBJ1-1, with 8 positions matching TRBD1. The CDR3 is 15 residues long. Germline CDR1 is SQVTM and CDR2 is ANQGSEA. J was trimmed by 0 bases and V by 7 bases; bases with no gene match: 10.

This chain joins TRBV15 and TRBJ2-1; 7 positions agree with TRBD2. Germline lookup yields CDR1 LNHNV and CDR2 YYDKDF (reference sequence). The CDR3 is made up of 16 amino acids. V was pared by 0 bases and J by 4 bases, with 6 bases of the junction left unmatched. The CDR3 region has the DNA TGTGCCACCAGCAGAGATCCTAGCGGAGTATACAATGAGCAGTTCTTC. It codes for CATSRDPSGVYNEQFF.

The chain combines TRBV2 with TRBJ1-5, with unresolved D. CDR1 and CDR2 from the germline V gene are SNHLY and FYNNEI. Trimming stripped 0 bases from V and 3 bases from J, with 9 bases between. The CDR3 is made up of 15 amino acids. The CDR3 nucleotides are TGTGCCAGCAGTGAAGCGCTTGCCTACAATCAGCCCCAGCATTTT. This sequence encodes CASSEALAYNQPQHF. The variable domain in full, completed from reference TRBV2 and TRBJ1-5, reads EPEVTQTPSHQVTQMGQEVILRCVPISNHLYFYWYRQILGQKVEFLVSFYNNEISEKSEIFDDQFSVERPDGSNFTLKIRSTKLEDSAMYFCASSEALAYNQPQHFGDGTRLSIL.

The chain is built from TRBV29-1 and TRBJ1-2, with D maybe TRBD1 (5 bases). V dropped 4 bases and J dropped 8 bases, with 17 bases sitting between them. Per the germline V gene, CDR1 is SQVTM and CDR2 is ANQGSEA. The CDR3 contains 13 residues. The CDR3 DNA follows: TGCAGCGTTGTAGGCCAGGGCCAATGGGGCTACACCTTC. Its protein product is CSVVGQGQWGYTF.

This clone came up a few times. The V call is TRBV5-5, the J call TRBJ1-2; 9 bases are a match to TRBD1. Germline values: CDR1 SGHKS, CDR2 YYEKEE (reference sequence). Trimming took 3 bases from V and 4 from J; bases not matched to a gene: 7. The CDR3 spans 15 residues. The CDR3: CASSSITGGAYGYTF. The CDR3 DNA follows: TGTGCCAGCAGCTCAATAACAGGGGGCGCCTATGGCTACACCTTC.

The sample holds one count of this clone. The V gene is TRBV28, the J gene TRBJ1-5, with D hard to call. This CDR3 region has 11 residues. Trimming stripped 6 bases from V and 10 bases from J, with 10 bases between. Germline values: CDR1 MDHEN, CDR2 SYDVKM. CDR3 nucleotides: TGTGCCAGCAGCACTCCACCTCCCCAGCATTTT. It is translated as CASSTPPPQHF. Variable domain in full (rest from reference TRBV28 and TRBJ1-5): DVKVTQSSRYLVKRTGEKVFLECVQDMDHENMFWYRQDPGLGLRLIYFSYDVKMKEKGDIPEGYSVSREKKERFSLILESASTNQTSMYLCASSTPPPQHFGDGTRLSIL.

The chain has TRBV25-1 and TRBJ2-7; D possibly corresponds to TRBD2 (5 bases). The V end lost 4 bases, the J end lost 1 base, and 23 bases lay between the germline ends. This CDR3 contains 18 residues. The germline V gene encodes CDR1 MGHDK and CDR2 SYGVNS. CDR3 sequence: CASSVESSAWSGSYEQYF. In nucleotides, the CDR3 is TGTGCCAGCAGTGTAGAATCCTCGGCGTGGAGCGGTTCCTACGAGCAGTACTTC.

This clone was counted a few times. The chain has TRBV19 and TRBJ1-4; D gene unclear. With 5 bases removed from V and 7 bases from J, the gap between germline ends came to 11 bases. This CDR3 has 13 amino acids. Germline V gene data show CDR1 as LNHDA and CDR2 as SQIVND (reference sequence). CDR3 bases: TGTGCCAGTAGTTCTGAGTATGGTGAAAAACTGTTTTTT. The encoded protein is CASSSEYGEKLFF.

CDR3 region: CASQTGTGSYEQYF. CDR3 bases: TGTGCCAGCCAAACCGGGACAGGGTCCTACGAGCAGTACTTC. V gene TRBV6-6 combines with J gene TRBJ2-7, with TRBD1 identical over 9 bases. V gave up 8 bases and J gave up 1 base; unmatched junction bases: 6. CDR3 size: 14 residues. The germline V gene has CDR1 MNHNY and CDR2 SVGAGI (reference sequence).

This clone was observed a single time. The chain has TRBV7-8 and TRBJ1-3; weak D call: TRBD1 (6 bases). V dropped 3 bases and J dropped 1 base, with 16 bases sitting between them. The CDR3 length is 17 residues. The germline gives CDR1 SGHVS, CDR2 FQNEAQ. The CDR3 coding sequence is TGTGCCAGCAGCTTTCCCTTTACCAGGGGTTCTGGAAACACCATATATTTT. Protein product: CASSFPFTRGSGNTIYF.